This T cell receptor beta chain was retrieved from a study of T cells in Graves' hyperthyroidism and ophthalmopathy. Researchers amplified the TCR beta CDR3 regions from RNA transcripts. When the TCR CDR3 underwent first-round RT-PCR, the HTBI primer set was used. One entry per CDR3 protein results from TCRdb running MiXCR on the multiplex PCR reads. This sample has about 500,000 distinct CDR3 sequences, with about 46% found just once. The diagnoses drew upon clinical symptoms, serum thyroxine and TRAb, thyroid ultrasound and orbital computed tomography. The V gene's germline CDR1 is SGHAT and CDR2 FQNNGV. The CDR3 has 16 residues. V lost 0 bases and J lost 2, with 11 bases in between. Whole-study results and caveats: Stable hyperthyroidism and ophthalmopathy were separated using 13 V-J signatures.

This clonotype was counted many times. The antigen is not known. What was sequenced was peripheral blood or thyroid tissue (not recorded which). This TCR was recovered from an adult woman with Graves' disease, either hyperthyroidism or ophthalmopathy (not recorded which). The chain is built from TRBV11-2 and TRBJ1-5, with D possibly matching TRBD1 (5 bases). CDR3 sequence (DNA): TGTGCCAGCAGCTTAGATGGGGGGGACGGCAATCAGCCCCAGCATTTT. Translating gives CASSLDGGDGNQPQHF.